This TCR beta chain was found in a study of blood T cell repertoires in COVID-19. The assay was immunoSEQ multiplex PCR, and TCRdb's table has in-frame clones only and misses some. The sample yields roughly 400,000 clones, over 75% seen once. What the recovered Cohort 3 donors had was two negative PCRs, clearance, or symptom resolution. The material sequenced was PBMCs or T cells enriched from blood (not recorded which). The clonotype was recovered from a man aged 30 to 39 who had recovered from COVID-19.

CDR3 sequence reads: CASSLVRDGGYTEAFF. The CDR3 coding sequence is TGCGCCAGCAGCTTGGTACGGGATGGGGGGTACACTGAAGCTTTCTTT. The V and J genes are TRBV5-1 and TRBJ1-1; TRBD1 might be the D (5 bases). This CDR3 is built from 16 residues. Germline values: CDR1 SGHRS, CDR2 YFSETQ. V was clipped by 0 bases and J by 3 bases, with 15 bases between them.